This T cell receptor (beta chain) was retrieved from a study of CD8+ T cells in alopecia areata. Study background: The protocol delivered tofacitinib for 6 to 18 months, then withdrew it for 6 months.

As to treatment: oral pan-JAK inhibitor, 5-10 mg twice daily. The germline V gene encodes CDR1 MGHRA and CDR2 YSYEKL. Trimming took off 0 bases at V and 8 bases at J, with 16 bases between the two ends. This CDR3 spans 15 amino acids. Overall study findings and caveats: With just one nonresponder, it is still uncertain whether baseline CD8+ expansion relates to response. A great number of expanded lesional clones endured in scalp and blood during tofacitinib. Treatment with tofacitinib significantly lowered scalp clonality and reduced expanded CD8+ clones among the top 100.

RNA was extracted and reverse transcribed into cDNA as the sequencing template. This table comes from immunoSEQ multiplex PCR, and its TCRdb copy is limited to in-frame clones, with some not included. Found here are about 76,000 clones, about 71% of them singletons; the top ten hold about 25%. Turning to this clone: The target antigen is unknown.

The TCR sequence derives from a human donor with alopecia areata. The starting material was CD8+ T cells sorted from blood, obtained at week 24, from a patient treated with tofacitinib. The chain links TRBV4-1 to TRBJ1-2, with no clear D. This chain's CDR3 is CASSQEIGGNWGYTF. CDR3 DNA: TGCGCCAGCAGCCAAGAGATCGGTGGGAATTGGGGCTACACCTTC.